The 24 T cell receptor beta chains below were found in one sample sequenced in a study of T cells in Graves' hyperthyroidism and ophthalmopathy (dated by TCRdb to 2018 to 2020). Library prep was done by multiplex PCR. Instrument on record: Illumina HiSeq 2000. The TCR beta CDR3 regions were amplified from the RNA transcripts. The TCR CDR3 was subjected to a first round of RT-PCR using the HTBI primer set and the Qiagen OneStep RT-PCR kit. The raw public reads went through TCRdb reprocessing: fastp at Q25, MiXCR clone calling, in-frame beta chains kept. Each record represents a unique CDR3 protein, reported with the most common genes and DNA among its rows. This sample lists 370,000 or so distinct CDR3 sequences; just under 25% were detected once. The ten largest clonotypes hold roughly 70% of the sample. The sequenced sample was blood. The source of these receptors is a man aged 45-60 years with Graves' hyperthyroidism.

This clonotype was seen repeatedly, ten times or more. In DNA form, the CDR3 reads TGTGCCAGCAGCTTAGGGGTTAGCGGGAGGTTCACAGATACGCAGTATTTT. It encodes CASSLGVSGRFTDTQYF. The chain employs TRBV11-2 and TRBJ2-3, with 10 bases fitting TRBD2. Germline V gene sequence: CDR1 SGHAT, CDR2 FQNNGV. The length of the CDR3 is 17 residues. Trimming cost V 1 base and J 2 bases; bases outside gene matches: 6.

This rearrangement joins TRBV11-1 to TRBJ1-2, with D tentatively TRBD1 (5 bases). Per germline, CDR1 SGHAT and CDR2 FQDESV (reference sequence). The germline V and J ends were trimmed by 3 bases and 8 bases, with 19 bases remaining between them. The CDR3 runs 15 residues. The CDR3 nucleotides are TGTGCCAGCAGCTTCAGGGAGGACGGTTCAGGCGGCTACACCTTC. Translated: CASSFREDGSGGYTF.

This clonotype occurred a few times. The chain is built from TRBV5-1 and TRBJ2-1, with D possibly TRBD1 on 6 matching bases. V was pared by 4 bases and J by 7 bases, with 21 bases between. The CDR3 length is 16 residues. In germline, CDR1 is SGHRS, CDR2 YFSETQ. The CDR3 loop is CASSPFSSTGINEQFF. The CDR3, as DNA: TGCGCCAGCAGCCCCTTTAGCTCCACAGGGATAAATGAGCAGTTCTTC.

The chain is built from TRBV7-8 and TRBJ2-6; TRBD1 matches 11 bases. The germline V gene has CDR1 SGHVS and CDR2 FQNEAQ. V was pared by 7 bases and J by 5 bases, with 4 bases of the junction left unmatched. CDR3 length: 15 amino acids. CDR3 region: CASNRTGGRANVLTF. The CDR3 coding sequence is TGTGCCAGCAATCGGACAGGGGGCCGGGCCAACGTCCTGACTTTC.

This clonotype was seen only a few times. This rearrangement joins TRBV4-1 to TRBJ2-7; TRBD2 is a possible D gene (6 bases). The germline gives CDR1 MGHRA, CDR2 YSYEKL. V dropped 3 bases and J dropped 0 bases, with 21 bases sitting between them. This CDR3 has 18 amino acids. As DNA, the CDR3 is TGCGCCAGCAGCCAGGTTTTCCAACTAGCTGAATCCTCCTACGAGCAGTACTTC. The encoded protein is CASSQVFQLAESSYEQYF.

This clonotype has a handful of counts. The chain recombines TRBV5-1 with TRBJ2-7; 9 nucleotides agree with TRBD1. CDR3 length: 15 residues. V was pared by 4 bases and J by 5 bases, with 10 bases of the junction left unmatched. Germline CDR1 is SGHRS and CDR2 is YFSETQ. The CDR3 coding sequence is TGCGCCAGCAGCAAGGACGGGACAGGGCTCCACGAGCAGTACTTC. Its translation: CASSKDGTGLHEQYF.

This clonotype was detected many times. Written as DNA, the CDR3 is TGTGCCAGCAGCTATAGCGGGGGCTACAATGAGCAGTTCTTC. Amino acid sequence: CASSYSGGYNEQFF. V and J are TRBV3-1 and TRBJ2-1; 9 bases are a match to TRBD2. The CDR3 has 14 residues. Trimming cost V 5 bases and J 3 bases; bases outside gene matches: 2. Germline loops: CDR1 LGHDT, CDR2 YNNKEL (reference sequence).

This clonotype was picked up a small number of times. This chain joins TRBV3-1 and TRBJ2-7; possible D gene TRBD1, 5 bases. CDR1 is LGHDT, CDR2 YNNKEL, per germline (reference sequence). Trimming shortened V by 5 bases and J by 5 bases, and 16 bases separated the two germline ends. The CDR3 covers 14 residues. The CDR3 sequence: CASSLSGPRHEQYF. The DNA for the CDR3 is TGTGCCAGCAGCTTATCAGGGCCTCGGCACGAGCAGTACTTC.

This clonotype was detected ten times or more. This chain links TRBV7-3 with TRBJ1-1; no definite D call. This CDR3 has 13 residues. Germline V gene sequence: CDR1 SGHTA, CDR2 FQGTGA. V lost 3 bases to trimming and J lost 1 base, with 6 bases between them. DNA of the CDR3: TGTGCCAGCAGCTTGCAGACGAACACTGAAGCTTTCTTT. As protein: CASSLQTNTEAFF.

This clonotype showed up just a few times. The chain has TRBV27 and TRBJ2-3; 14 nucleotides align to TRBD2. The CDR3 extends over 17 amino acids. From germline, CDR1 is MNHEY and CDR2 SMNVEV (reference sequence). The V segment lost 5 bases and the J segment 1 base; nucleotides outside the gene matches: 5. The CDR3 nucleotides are TGTGCCAGCAGTACTCCGGGACTAGCGGGGGGCACAGATACGCAGTATTTT. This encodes CASSTPGLAGGTDTQYF.

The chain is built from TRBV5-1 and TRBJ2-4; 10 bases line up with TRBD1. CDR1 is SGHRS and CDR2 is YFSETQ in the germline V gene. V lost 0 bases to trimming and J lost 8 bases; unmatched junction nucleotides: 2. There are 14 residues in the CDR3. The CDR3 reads CASSLGQGADIQYF. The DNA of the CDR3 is TGCGCCAGCAGCTTGGGACAGGGGGCGGACATTCAGTACTTC.

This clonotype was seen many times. CDR3 loop: CSVGGQKAFF. CDR3 in DNA: TGCAGCGTTGGGGGACAGAAAGCTTTCTTT. The chain combines TRBV29-1 with TRBJ1-1; 7 bases map to TRBD1. Germline V lookup: CDR1 SQVTM, CDR2 ANQGSEA. V lost 4 bases and J lost 9; bases outside the gene matches: 2. The CDR3 has 10 amino acids.

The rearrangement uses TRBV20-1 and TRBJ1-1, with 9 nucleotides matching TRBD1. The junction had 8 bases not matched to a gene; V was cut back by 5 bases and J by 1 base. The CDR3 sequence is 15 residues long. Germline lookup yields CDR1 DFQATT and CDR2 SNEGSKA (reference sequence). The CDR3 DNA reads TGCAGTGCTCCTCATCCGGGACAGGGGAACACTGAAGCTTTCTTT. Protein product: CSAPHPGQGNTEAFF.

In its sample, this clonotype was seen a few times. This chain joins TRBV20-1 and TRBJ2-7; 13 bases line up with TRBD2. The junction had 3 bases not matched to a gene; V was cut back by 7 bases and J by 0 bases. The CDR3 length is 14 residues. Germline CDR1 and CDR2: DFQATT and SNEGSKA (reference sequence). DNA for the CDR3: TGCAGTGTTGGGACTAGCGGGGCCTCCTACGAGCAGTACTTC. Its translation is CSVGTSGASYEQYF.

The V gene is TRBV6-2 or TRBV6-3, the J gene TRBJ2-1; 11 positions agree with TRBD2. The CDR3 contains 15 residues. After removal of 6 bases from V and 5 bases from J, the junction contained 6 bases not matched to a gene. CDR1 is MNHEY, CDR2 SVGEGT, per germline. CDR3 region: CASSGTSGVNNEQFF. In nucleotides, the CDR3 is TGTGCCAGCAGCGGGACTAGCGGAGTTAACAATGAGCAGTTCTTC.

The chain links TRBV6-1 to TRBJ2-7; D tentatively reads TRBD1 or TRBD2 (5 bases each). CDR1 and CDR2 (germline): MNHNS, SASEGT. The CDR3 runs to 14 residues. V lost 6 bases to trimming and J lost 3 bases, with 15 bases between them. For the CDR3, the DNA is TGTGCCAGCAGCATCACCCGGGACCTCTACGAGCAGTACTTC. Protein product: CASSITRDLYEQYF.

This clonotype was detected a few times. The CDR3 DNA reads TGTGCCAGCAGTTTATGGACAGACCTACAAGAGACCCAGTACTTC. Translated, it gives CASSLWTDLQETQYF. This chain uses TRBV12-3 or TRBV12-4 with TRBJ2-5, with a weak D call TRBD1 (6 bases). The CDR3 spans 15 residues. The ends were cut back, 2 bases at V and 2 bases at J, with 12 bases in the middle.

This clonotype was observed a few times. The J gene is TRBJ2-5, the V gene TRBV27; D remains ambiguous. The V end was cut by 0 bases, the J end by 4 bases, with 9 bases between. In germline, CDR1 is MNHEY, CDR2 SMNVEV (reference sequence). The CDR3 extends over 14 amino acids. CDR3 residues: CASSLSDSIETQYF. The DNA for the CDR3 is TGTGCCAGCAGTTTATCCGACTCTATAGAGACCCAGTACTTC.

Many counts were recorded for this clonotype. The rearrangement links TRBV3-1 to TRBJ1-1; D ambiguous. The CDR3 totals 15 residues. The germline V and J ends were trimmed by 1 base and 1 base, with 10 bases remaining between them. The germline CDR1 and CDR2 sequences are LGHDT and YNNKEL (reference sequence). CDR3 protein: CASSQAEHPNTEAFF. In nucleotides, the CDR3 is TGTGCCAGCAGCCAAGCAGAACATCCGAACACTGAAGCTTTCTTT.

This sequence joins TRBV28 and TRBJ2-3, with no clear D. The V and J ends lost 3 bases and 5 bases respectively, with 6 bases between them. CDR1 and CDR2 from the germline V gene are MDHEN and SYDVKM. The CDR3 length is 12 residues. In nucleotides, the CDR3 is TGTGCCAGCAGTTTTCTGATAGATACGCAGTATTTT. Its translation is CASSFLIDTQYF.

The CDR3 is CSARGTAELFF. CDR3 in DNA: TGCAGTGCTAGAGGCACAGCGGAGCTGTTTTTT. The chain links TRBV20-1 to TRBJ2-2; D uncertain. V was trimmed by 1 base and J by 10 bases, leaving 7 bases between them. CDR1 is DFQATT and CDR2 is SNEGSKA in the germline V gene (reference sequence). The CDR3 sequence is 11 residues long.

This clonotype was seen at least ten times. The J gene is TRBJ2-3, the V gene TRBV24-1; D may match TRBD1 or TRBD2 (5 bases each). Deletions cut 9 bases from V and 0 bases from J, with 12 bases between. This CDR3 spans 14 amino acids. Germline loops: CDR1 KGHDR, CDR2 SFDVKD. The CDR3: CATEGYPSTDTQYF. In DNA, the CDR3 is TGTGCCACCGAGGGGTACCCTAGCACAGATACGCAGTATTTT.

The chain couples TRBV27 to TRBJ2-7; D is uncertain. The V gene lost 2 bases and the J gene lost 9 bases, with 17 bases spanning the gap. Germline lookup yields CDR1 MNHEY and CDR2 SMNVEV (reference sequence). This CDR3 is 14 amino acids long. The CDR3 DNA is TGTGCCAGCAGTTTAAGGGCCCCCAGTGGCGGGCAGTACTTC. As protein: CASSLRAPSGGQYF.

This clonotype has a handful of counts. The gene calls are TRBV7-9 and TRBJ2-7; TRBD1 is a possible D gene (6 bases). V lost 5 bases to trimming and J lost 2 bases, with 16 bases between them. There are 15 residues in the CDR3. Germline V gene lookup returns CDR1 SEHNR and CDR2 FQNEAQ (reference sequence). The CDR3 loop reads CASSRTVGGPYEQYF. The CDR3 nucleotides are TGTGCCAGCAGCCGCACTGTTGGGGGCCCCTACGAGCAGTACTTC.